This entry features one TCR beta chain sequence. A template switching step added UMIs, each with a 6-nucleotide sample barcode. TCRalpha along with TCRbeta cDNA was subjected to two nested PCRs lasting approximately 16 and 9 cycles. From its re-call of the 5' RACE reads, TCRdb lists each CDR3 protein once, without DNA. The sample table includes approximately 380,000 distinct CDR3 sequences. This record comes from a study of monozygotic twins with inflammatory bowel disease. Germline CDR1 ENHRY, CDR2 SYGVKD. The CDR3 length is 13 residues. This TCR derives from a human donor with ulcerative colitis or Crohn's disease, or a healthy co-twin of an affected twin (not recorded which). This chain joins TRBV10-3 and TRBJ2-7; the TCRdb D gene call, TRBD2, has no DNA to confirm it. Sequencing input: blood. The CDR3 sequence is CATSTSGYYEQYF.